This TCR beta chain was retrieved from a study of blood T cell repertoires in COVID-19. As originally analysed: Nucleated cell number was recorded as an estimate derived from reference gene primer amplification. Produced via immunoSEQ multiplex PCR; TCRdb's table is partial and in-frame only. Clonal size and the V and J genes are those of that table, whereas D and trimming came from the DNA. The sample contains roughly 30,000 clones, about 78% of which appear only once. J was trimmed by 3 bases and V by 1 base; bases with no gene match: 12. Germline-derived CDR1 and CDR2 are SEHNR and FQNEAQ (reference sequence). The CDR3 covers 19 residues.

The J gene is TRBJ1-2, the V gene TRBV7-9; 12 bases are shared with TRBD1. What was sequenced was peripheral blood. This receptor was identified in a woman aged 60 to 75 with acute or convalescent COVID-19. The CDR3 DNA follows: TGTGCCAGCAGCTTAGTCACCCGGGACAGGGGGCGCTGGGACTATGGCTACACCTTC. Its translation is CASSLVTRDRGRWDYGYTF. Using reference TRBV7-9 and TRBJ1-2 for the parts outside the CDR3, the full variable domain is DTGVSQNPRHKITKRGQNVTFRCDPISEHNRLYWYRQTLGQGPEFLTYFQNEAQLEKSRLLSDRFSAERPKGSFSTLEIQRTEQGDSAMYLCASSLVTRDRGRWDYGYTFGSGTRLTVV.